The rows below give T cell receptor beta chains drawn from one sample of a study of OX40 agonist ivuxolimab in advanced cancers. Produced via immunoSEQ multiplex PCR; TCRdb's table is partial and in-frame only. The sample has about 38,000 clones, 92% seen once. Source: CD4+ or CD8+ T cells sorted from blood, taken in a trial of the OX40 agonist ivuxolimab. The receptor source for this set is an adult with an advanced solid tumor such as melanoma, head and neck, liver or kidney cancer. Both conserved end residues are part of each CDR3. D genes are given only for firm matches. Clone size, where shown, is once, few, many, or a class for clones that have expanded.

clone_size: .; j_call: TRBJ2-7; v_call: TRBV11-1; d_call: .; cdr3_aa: CASSLGRGRLSYEQYF; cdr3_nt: TGTGCCAGCAGCTTAGGCCGGGGGCGGTTATCCTACGAGCAGTACTTC
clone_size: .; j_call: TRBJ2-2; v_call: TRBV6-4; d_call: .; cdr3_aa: CASSDSGESNTGELFF; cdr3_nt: TGTGCCAGCAGTGACTCTGGCGAGTCGAACACCGGGGAGCTGTTTTTT
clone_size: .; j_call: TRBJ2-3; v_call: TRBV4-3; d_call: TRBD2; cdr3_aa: CASSQDLAGGSTDTQYF; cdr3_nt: TGCGCCAGCAGCCAAGATCTAGCGGGGGGTAGCACAGATACGCAGTATTTT
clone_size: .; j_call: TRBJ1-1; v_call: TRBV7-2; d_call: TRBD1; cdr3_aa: CASSFLTGSTEAFF; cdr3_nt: TGTGCCAGCAGCTTCCTGACAGGGTCCACTGAAGCTTTCTTT
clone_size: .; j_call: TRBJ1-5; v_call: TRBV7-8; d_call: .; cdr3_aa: CASSLAANQPQHF; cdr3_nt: TGTGCCAGCAGCTTAGCGGCAAATCAGCCCCAGCATTTT
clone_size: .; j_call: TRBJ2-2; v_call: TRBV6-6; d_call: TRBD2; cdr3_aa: CASSYSLAGTGELFF; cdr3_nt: TGTGCCAGCAGTTACTCACTAGCGGGCACCGGGGAGCTGTTTTTT
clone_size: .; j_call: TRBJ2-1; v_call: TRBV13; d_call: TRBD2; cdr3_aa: CASSQTSDLDNEQFF; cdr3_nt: TGTGCCAGCAGTCAAACTAGCGACTTGGACAATGAGCAGTTCTTC
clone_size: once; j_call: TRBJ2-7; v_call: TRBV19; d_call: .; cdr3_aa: CASSPADGPYEQYF; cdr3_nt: TGTGCCAGTAGTCCGGCCGACGGCCCCTACGAGCAGTACTTC
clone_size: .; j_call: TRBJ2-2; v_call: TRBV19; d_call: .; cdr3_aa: CASSPGGTFGRAGELFF; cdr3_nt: TGTGCCAGTAGTCCAGGAGGGACTTTCGGAAGGGCCGGGGAGCTGTTTTTT
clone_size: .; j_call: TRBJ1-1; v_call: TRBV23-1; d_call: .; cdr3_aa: CASSQNCTRTEAFF; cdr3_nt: TGCGCCAGCAGTCAAAACTGCACCCGCACTGAAGCTTTCTTT
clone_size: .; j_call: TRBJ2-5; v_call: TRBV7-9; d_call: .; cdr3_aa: CASSSGGRERQETQYF; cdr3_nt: TGTGCCAGCAGCTCTGGGGGCAGGGAACGCCAAGAGACCCAGTACTTC
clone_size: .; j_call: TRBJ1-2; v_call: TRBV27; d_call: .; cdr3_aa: CASSLSGNYGYTF; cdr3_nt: TGTGCCAGCAGTTTATCCGGGAACTATGGCTACACCTTC
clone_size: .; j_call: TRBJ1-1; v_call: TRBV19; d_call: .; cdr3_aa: CASSIGRKNTEAFF; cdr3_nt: TGTGCCAGTAGTATAGGGCGGAAGAACACTGAAGCTTTCTTT
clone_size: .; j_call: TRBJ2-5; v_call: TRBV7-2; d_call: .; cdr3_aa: CASSQIIQRQTQETQYF; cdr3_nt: TGTGCCAGCAGCCAGATTATACAAAGACAGACCCAAGAGACCCAGTACTTC
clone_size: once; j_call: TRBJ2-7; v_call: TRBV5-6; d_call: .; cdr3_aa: CASSLTGRTYEQYF; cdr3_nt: TGTGCCAGCAGCTTGACAGGTCGGACCTACGAGCAGTACTTC
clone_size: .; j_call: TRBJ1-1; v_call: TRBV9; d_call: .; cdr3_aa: CASSLSSAGEAFF; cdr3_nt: TGTGCCAGCAGCCTTAGTTCAGCTGGTGAAGCTTTCTTT
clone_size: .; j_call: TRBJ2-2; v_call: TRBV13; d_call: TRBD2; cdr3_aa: CASSSSSGMNTGELFF; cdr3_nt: TGTGCCAGCAGTAGTAGTAGCGGGATGAACACCGGGGAGCTGTTTTTT
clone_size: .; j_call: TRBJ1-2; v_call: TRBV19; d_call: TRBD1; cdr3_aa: CASSISPGTARGYTF; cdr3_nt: TGTGCCAGTAGTATCTCCCCCGGGACAGCGAGGGGCTACACCTTC
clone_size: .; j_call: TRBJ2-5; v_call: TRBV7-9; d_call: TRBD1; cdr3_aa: CASSLEGRGLLETQYF; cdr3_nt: TGTGCCAGCAGCTTAGAAGGCAGGGGGCTCTTGGAGACCCAGTACTTC
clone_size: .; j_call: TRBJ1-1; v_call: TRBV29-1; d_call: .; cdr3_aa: CSVLSGNGRYNTEAFF; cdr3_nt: TGCAGCGTCTTGTCCGGGAATGGCCGTTATAACACTGAAGCTTTCTTT
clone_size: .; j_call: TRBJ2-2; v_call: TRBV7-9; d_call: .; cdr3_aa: CASIPEYSHTGELFF; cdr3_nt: TGTGCCAGCATCCCTGAATATAGCCACACCGGGGAGCTGTTTTTT
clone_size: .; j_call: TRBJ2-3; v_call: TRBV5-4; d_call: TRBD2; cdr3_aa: CASSRGTSASTDTQYF; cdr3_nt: TGTGCCAGCAGCCGGGGGACTAGCGCAAGCACAGATACGCAGTATTTT
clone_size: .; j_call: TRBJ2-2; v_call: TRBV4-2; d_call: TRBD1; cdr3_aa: CASSLQGEWQARRELFF; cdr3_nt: TGTGCCAGCAGCCTGCAGGGGGAGTGGCAGGCCCGTCGGGAGCTGTTTTTT
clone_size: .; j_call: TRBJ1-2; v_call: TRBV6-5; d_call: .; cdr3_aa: CASSYSKGADGYTF; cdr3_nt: TGTGCCAGCAGTTACTCGAAAGGGGCCGATGGCTACACCTTC
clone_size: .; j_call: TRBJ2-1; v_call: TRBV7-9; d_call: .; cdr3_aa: CASSESARNEQFF; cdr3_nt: TGTGCCAGCAGCGAGTCTGCCCGAAATGAGCAGTTCTTC
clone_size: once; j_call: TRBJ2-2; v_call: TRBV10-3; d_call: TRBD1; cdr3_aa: CAINRQGKTGELFF; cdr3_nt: TGTGCCATCAACCGACAGGGGAAGACCGGGGAGCTGTTTTTT
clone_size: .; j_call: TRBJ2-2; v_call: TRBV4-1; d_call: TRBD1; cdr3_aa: CASSQGGGDTGELFF; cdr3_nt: TGCGCCAGCAGCCAAGGAGGGGGCGACACCGGGGAGCTGTTTTTT
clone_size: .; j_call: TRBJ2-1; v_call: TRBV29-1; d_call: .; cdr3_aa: CSVDGRAVATGHEQFF; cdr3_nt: TGCAGCGTTGATGGTCGCGCTGTCGCCACGGGGCATGAGCAGTTCTTC